Presented here are 30 T cell receptor beta chains from one specimen sequenced in a study of T-cell memory formation after mild COVID-19. TCRdb re-analysed the 5' RACE reads in MiXCR, keeping a single row per CDR3 protein. Among more than 100,000 distinct CDR3 sequences listed, about 6% were seen once. Source material: PBMCs or a T cell subset sorted from them (not recorded which). All receptors come from an adult woman who had mild COVID-19 (a few samples of this study predate the infection). Cell type and time point are not known.

This clonotype has a handful of counts. The V call is TRBV5-1, the J call TRBJ2-1; no clear D gene. The CDR3 loop spans 16 amino acids. Germline CDR1 and CDR2: SGHRS and YFSETQ. Trimming shortened V by 0 bases and J by 3 bases, and 13 bases separated the two germline ends. The CDR3 DNA reads as TGCGCCAGCAGCTTGGCGTCTCTGGGCGGCTACAATGAGCAGTTCTTC. Amino acids: CASSLASLGGYNEQFF. The complete variable domain, with remaining parts taken from reference TRBV5-1 and TRBJ2-1, reads KAGVTQTPRYLIKTRGQQVTLSCSPISGHRSVSWYQQTPGQGLQFLFEYFSETQRNKGNFPGRFSGRQFSNSRSEMNVSTLELGDSALYLCASSLASLGGYNEQFFGPGTRLTVL.

This clonotype was found many times. The V gene is TRBV5-1, the J gene TRBJ1-1, with D possibly being TRBD1 (5 bases). Germline V gene data show CDR1 as SGHRS and CDR2 as YFSETQ. The CDR3 is 12 amino acids. The V end was cut by 1 base, the J end by 10 bases, with 11 bases between. CDR3 coding DNA: TGCGCCAGCAGCTTGTATGGGACCGGAGCTTTCTTT. Translated: CASSLYGTGAFF.

CDR3 coding DNA: TGTGCCACCCTGGTGGGGACAGGGTATTACGAGCAGTACTTC. This sequence encodes CATLVGTGYYEQYF. J is TRBJ2-7 and V is TRBV21-1; the table's D call TRBD1 went unverified against the DNA. TRBV21-1 corresponds to a pseudogene. This CDR3 comprises 14 residues.

The table lists this clonotype with a few counts. The rearrangement links TRBV20-1 to TRBJ1-5; D call uncertain. CDR3 size: 14 residues. Germline CDR1 DFQATT, CDR2 SNEGSKA (reference sequence). V lost 3 bases and J lost 5, with 14 bases in between. CDR3 bases: TGCAGTGCTAGTCCCGGAAGCAACTATCAGCCCCAGCATTTT. Its protein is CSASPGSNYQPQHF.

This clonotype occurred a few times. The genes are TRBV12-3 or TRBV12-4 and TRBJ2-3, with 11 bases lining up with TRBD2. The CDR3 loop spans 18 amino acids. V dropped 6 bases and J dropped 2; count of bases not matched to a gene: 13. CDR3 sequence (DNA): TGTGCCAGCAGCCGAGGAACTAGCGGGGGCCTTACCACAGATACGCAGTATTTT. This codes for CASSRGTSGGLTTDTQYF.

This chain links TRBV7-2 with TRBJ1-2; unclear D gene. Germline CDR1 SGHTA, CDR2 FQGNSA. This CDR3 is 15 amino acids long. Deletions cut 1 base from V and 6 bases from J, with 15 bases between. The CDR3 sequence is CASSLEYWPLDGYTF. CDR3 coding DNA: TGTGCCAGCAGCTTAGAATATTGGCCCCTTGATGGCTACACCTTC.

This clonotype was counted many times. The gene calls are TRBV9 and TRBJ1-1; TRBD1 might be the D (5 bases). CDR1 and CDR2 from the germline V gene are SGDLS and YYNGEE. Trimming took 4 bases from V and 1 from J, leaving 11 bases between them. This CDR3 region has 14 residues. The CDR3 loop reads CASSPQQANTEAFF. The CDR3 DNA reads as TGTGCCAGCAGCCCCCAACAGGCGAACACTGAAGCTTTCTTT.

The chain joins TRBV25-1 to TRBJ2-5, with 13 bases aligning to TRBD2. The CDR3 extends over 16 amino acids. Germline CDR1 and CDR2: MGHDK and SYGVNS. V was pared by 2 bases and J by 4 bases, with 4 bases of the junction left unmatched. CDR3 residues: CASSEVGLAGVETQYF. For the CDR3, the DNA is TGTGCCAGCAGTGAAGTCGGACTAGCGGGAGTAGAGACCCAGTACTTC.

This clonotype has more than one count but fewer than ten. The chain combines TRBV24-1 with TRBJ1-2; the D gene is possibly TRBD1 (6 bases). This CDR3 has 13 amino acids. Trimming took off 4 bases at V and 3 bases at J, with 8 bases between the two ends. CDR1 KGHDR and CDR2 SFDVKD come from the germline V gene. The CDR3, as DNA: TGTGCCACCAGTGAGGACAGTTACTATGGCTACACCTTC. Its translation is CATSEDSYYGYTF.

This rearrangement joins TRBV4-2 to TRBJ1-1, with D unclear. The CDR3 has 11 amino acids. Per germline, CDR1 LGHNA and CDR2 YNFKEQ. Trimming took off 0 bases at V and 10 bases at J, with 6 bases between the two ends. DNA of the CDR3: TGTGCCAGCAGCCAAGACTGGGGAGCTTTCTTT. It yields the protein CASSQDWGAFF.

This chain connects TRBV15 to TRBJ2-7, with TRBD2 identical over 11 bases. This CDR3 comprises 16 residues. The V and J ends lost 3 bases and 3 bases, in that order; junction bases with no gene match: 7. Germline assignment: CDR1 LNHNV and CDR2 YYDKDF (reference sequence). In nucleotides, the CDR3 is TGTGCCACCAGCAGGATGGTAGCGGGGGGGATCTACGAGCAGTACTTC. As protein: CATSRMVAGGIYEQYF.

The chain combines TRBV6-5 with TRBJ2-7; 10 bases fit TRBD2. The CDR3 totals 14 residues. CDR1 and CDR2 from the germline V gene are MNHEY and SVGAGI. V was pared by 3 bases and J by 6 bases, with 5 bases of the junction left unmatched. CDR3 DNA sequence: TGTGCCAGCAGTTATAGCGGGAGGTTTTCCGAGCAGTACTTC. This translates into CASSYSGRFSEQYF.

This clonotype was seen at least ten times. This sequence joins TRBV20-1 and TRBJ2-1; TRBD2 matches at 9 bases. The V and J ends lost 3 bases and 0 bases, in that order; junction bases with no gene match: 3. CDR3 length equals 15 residues. CDR1 is DFQATT and CDR2 is SNEGSKA in the germline V gene (reference sequence). The DNA of the CDR3 is TGCAGTGCTAGGGGTAGCGGGAGCTCCTACAATGAGCAGTTCTTC. As protein: CSARGSGSSYNEQFF.

This clonotype was seen a handful of times. This sequence joins TRBV29-1 and TRBJ1-5; D not resolved. Germline-derived CDR1 and CDR2 are SQVTM and ANQGSEA. V shed 5 bases and J shed 0 bases, with 8 bases lying between them. The CDR3 spans 13 residues. CDR3 nucleotides: TGCAGCGTTCAGACCTATAGCAATCAGCCCCAGCATTTT. It is translated as CSVQTYSNQPQHF.

This chain joins TRBV29-1 and TRBJ2-3; 12 nucleotides match TRBD2. CDR1 and CDR2 (germline): SQVTM, ANQGSEA. V shed 5 bases and J 1 base; nucleotides not matched to a gene: 10. The CDR3 runs to 17 residues. CDR3 in DNA: TGCAGCGTTCTCCTAGCGGGAGGGCGATCTGGCACAGATACGCAGTATTTT. Translated, it gives CSVLLAGGRSGTDTQYF.

This clonotype was detected only a few times. The J gene is TRBJ1-1, the V gene TRBV12-3 or TRBV12-4; D gene uncertain. This CDR3 is built from 14 residues. V lost 10 bases, J lost 0 bases, and 15 bases lay in between. The CDR3 protein is CATGGVNMNTEAFF. In DNA, the CDR3 is TGTGCCACAGGCGGGGTAAACATGAACACTGAAGCTTTCTTT.

This clonotype has just a few counts. The chain joins TRBV25-1 to TRBJ1-6; 7 bases map to TRBD1. Germline V CDR1 and CDR2: MGHDK, SYGVNS. The CDR3 is made up of 15 amino acids. Germline trimming cut 3 bases from V and 6 bases from J; bases unmatched to any gene: 5. The CDR3 sequence: CASSEGTALNSPLHF. Written as DNA, the CDR3 is TGTGCCAGCAGTGAGGGGACAGCACTTAATTCACCCCTCCACTTT.

This clonotype has at least ten counts. CDR3 nucleotide sequence: TGTGCCAGTACCAACCAGGGGGTCGTGTCCGGGGAGCTGTTTTTT. Its translation is CASTNQGVVSGELFF. The chain employs TRBV19 and TRBJ2-2, with 7 bases identical to TRBD1. Germline trimming cut 7 bases from V and 6 bases from J; bases unmatched to any gene: 11. From germline, CDR1 is LNHDA and CDR2 SQIVND (reference sequence). The CDR3 runs to 15 residues. Using reference TRBV19 and TRBJ2-2 for the parts outside the CDR3, the full variable domain is DGGITQSPKYLFRKEGQNVTLSCEQNLNHDAMYWYRQDPGQGLRLIYYSQIVNDFQKGDIAEGYSVSREKKESFPLTVTSAQKNPTAFYLCASTNQGVVSGELFFGEGSRLTVL.

This clonotype was observed a handful of times. The chain is built from TRBV23-1 and TRBJ1-6, with D possibly TRBD1 on 6 matching bases. TRBV23-1 is reported as an ORF; its role is uncertain. The CDR3 is 17 amino acids. V was clipped by 4 bases and J by 4 bases, with 17 bases between them. CDR3 residues: CASSPRLGQGYNSPLHF. The CDR3 DNA is TGCGCCAGCAGTCCCCGGCTCGGGCAGGGGTATAATTCACCCCTCCACTTT.

The chain joins TRBV20-1 to TRBJ2-1; 10 nucleotides match TRBD2. Trimming removed 3 bases from V and 7 bases from J; junction bases left unmatched: 6. Germline V lookup: CDR1 DFQATT, CDR2 SNEGSKA (reference sequence). This CDR3 region has 14 residues. CDR3 sequence reads: CSASPQTSGNEQFF. The CDR3 region has the DNA TGCAGTGCTAGCCCCCAGACTAGCGGGAATGAGCAGTTCTTC.

Ten or more counts support this clonotype. The rearrangement joins TRBV20-1 to TRBJ2-7; 7 bases map to TRBD2. Germline V gives CDR1 DFQATT, CDR2 SNEGSKA (reference sequence). The CDR3 runs 15 residues. V lost 6 bases and J lost 1; bases outside the gene matches: 12. CDR3 protein: CSANFPTRGSYEQYF. The CDR3 DNA follows: TGCAGTGCCAACTTCCCTACGCGGGGGTCCTACGAGCAGTACTTC.

This clonotype has just a few counts. V usage is TRBV7-6 and J usage is TRBJ1-1, with 9 bases that match TRBD1. CDR3 size: 14 residues. The germline V gene has CDR1 SGHVS and CDR2 FNYEAQ. Trimming cost V 8 bases and J 1 base; bases outside gene matches: 5. The CDR3 sequence is CASGRDRANTEAFF. DNA for the CDR3: TGTGCCAGCGGTAGGGACAGGGCGAACACTGAAGCTTTCTTT.

This clonotype has ten or more counts. This rearrangement joins TRBV6-2 or TRBV6-3 to TRBJ2-1; TRBD2 might be the D (5 bases). The CDR3 extends over 15 amino acids. CDR1 MNHEY and CDR2 SVGEGT come from the germline V gene. Trimming cost V 6 bases and J 4 bases, with 16 bases left between them. CDR3 sequence (DNA): TGTGCCAGCAGACCACTAGATCCAACTTACAATGAGCAGTTCTTC. Protein product: CASRPLDPTYNEQFF.

In its sample, this clonotype was seen a few times. This rearrangement joins TRBV5-1 to TRBJ2-3; D gene unclear. The CDR3 runs to 13 residues. V lost 4 bases and J lost 5, with 11 bases in between. CDR1 SGHRS and CDR2 YFSETQ come from the germline V gene. The CDR3 DNA reads TGCGCCAGCAGCATCCTCCATGAAGATACGCAGTATTTT. Translating it yields CASSILHEDTQYF.

This clonotype was seen ten or more times. The gene calls are TRBV5-1 and TRBJ1-1; TRBD1 might be the D (6 bases). Germline V CDR1 and CDR2: SGHRS, YFSETQ. The ends were cut back, 0 bases at V and 6 bases at J, with 12 bases in the middle. The length of the CDR3 is 14 residues. CDR3 region: CASSLGDQGSEAFF. CDR3 bases: TGCGCCAGCAGCTTGGGGGACCAGGGGTCTGAAGCTTTCTTT.

The chain's CDR3 is CSATRTGNQPQHF. DNA of the CDR3: TGCAGTGCTACCCGGACAGGGAATCAGCCCCAGCATTTT. V is TRBV20-1 and J is TRBJ1-5; 8 nucleotides agree with TRBD1. The CDR3 is 13 residues long. V shed 4 bases and J 4 bases; nucleotides not matched to a gene: 3. Germline V gene data show CDR1 as DFQATT and CDR2 as SNEGSKA (reference sequence).

V is TRBV30 and J is TRBJ2-1; D perhaps matches TRBD1 (6 bases). In germline, CDR1 is GTSNPN, CDR2 SVGIG (reference sequence). This CDR3 spans 16 amino acids. V lost 0 bases to trimming and J lost 5 bases, with 17 bases between them. CDR3 nucleotides: TGTGCCTGGAGTGTTCGGACTGGACAGCAGGACAATGAGCAGTTCTTC. Translated: CAWSVRTGQQDNEQFF.

Ten or more counts support this clonotype. The chain is built from TRBV7-9 and TRBJ2-3; TRBD2 matches at 8 bases. In germline, CDR1 is SEHNR, CDR2 FQNEAQ (reference sequence). The CDR3 has 15 amino acids. Losses at the gene ends were 5 bases for V and 1 base for J; bases not matched to a gene: 5. The CDR3 loop reads CASSVGGLGTDTQYF. The CDR3 DNA reads as TGTGCCAGCAGCGTGGGGGGACTAGGCACAGATACGCAGTATTTT.

The V and J genes are TRBV5-1 and TRBJ2-5; 8 bases match TRBD1. This CDR3 has 14 residues. The trim removed 4 bases at V and 5 bases at J, leaving 7 bases unmatched. The germline CDR1 and CDR2 sequences are SGHRS and YFSETQ. The CDR3 reads CASSKGQGWETQYF. CDR3 in DNA: TGCGCCAGCAGCAAAGGACAGGGATGGGAGACCCAGTACTTC.

The chain links TRBV2 to TRBJ2-7; TRBD2 aligns across 7 bases. The CDR3 runs to 16 residues. The germline gives CDR1 SNHLY, CDR2 FYNNEI. V was clipped by 7 bases and J by 2 bases; unmatched bases: 14. CDR3 sequence: CASKKEFTSAAYEQYF. CDR3 DNA: TGTGCCAGCAAAAAGGAATTTACTAGCGCCGCCTACGAGCAGTACTTC. The entire variable domain, with the rest obtained from reference TRBV2 and TRBJ2-7, is as follows: EPEVTQTPSHQVTQMGQEVILRCVPISNHLYFYWYRQILGQKVEFLVSFYNNEISEKSEIFDDQFSVERPDGSNFTLKIRSTKLEDSAMYFCASKKEFTSAAYEQYFGPGTRLTVT.